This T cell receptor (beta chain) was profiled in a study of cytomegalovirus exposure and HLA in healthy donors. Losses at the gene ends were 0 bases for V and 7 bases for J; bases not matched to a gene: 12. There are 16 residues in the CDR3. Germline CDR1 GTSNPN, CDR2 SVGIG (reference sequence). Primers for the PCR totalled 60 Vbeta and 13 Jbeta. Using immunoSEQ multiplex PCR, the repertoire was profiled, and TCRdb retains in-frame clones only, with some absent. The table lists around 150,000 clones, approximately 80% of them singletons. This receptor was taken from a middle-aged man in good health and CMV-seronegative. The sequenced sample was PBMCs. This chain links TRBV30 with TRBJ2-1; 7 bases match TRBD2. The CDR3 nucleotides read TGTGCCTGGAGTGTAGGGACGGCGGGAGTAGGTAATGAGCAGTTCTTC. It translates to CAWSVGTAGVGNEQFF.